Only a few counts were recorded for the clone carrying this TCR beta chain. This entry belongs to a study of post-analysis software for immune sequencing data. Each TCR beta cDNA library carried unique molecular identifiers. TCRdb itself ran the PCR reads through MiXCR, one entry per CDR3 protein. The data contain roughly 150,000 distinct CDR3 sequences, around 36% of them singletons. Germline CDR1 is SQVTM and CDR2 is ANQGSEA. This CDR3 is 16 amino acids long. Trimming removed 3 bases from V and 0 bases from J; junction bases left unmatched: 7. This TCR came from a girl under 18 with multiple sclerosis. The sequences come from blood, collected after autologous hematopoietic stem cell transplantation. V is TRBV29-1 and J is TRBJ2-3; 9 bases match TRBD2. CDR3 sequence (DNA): TGCAGCGTTGAGTTATGGCTAGCGGGGAGCACAGATACGCAGTATTTT. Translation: CSVELWLAGSTDTQYF.